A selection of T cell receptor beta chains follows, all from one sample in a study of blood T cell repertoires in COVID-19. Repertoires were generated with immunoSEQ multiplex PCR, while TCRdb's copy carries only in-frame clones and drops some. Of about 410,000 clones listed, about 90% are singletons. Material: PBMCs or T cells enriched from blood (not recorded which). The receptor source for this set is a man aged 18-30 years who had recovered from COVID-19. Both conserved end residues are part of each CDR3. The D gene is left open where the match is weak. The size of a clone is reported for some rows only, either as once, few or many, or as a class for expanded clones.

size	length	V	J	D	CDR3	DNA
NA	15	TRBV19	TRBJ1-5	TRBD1	CASSGRGQDRQPQHF	TGTGCCAGTAGTGGCCGGGGACAGGACCGTCAGCCCCAGCATTTT
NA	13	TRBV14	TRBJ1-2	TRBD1	CASSQGQGYGYTF	TGTGCCAGCAGCCAGGGACAGGGGTATGGCTACACCTTC
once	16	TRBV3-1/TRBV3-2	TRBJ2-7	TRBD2	CASSQRTSGDYYEQYF	TGTGCCAGCAGCCAGAGGACTAGCGGGGACTACTACGAGCAGTACTTC
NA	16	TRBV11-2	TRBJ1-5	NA	CASSLDRRQGNQPQHF	TGTGCCAGCAGCTTAGATCGCCGACAGGGCAATCAGCCCCAGCATTTT
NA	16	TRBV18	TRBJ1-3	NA	CASSPPTGLSGNTIYF	TGTGCCAGCTCACCACCGACAGGCCTCTCTGGAAACACCATATATTTT
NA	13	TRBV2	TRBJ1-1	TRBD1	CASSGQGLPEAFF	TGTGCCAGCAGCGGACAGGGACTACCTGAAGCTTTCTTT
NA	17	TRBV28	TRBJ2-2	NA	CASSSDIRVGSTGELFF	TGTGCCAGCAGTTCCGATATCAGGGTCGGTAGCACCGGGGAGCTGTTTTTT
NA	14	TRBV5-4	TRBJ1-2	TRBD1	CASSLGDRDYGYTF	TGTGCCAGCAGCTTGGGGGACAGGGACTATGGCTACACCTTC
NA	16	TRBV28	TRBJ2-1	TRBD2	CASSPSGLAGHNEQFF	TGTGCCAGCAGTCCCTCGGGACTAGCGGGGCACAATGAGCAGTTCTTC
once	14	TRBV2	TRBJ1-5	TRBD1	CASRLDRSLQPQHF	TGTGCCAGCAGGCTGGACAGGTCTCTTCAGCCCCAGCATTTT
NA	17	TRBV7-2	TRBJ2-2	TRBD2	CASSLATGEGPTGELFF	TGTGCCAGCAGCTTAGCGACGGGGGAGGGGCCCACCGGGGAGCTGTTTTTT
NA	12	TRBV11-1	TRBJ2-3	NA	CASSLPLGTQYF	TGTGCCAGCAGCTTACCCCTCGGTACGCAGTATTTT
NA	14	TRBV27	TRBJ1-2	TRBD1	CASREDREAYGYTF	TGTGCCAGCAGGGAGGACAGGGAGGCCTATGGCTACACCTTC
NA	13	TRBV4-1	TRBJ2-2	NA	CASSQGDFGELFF	TGCGCCAGCAGCCAAGGGGACTTCGGGGAGCTGTTTTTT
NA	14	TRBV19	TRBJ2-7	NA	CASSVTSSSYEQYF	TGTGCCAGTAGTGTGACTTCGAGCTCCTACGAGCAGTACTTC
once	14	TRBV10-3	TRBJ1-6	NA	CASRQPKDSSPLHF	TGTGCCAGTAGACAGCCCAAGGATAGTTCACCCCTCCACTTT
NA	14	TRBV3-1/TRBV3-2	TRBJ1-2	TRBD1	CASSRLPGQGDYTF	TGTGCCAGCAGCCGATTACCGGGACAGGGCGACTACACCTTC
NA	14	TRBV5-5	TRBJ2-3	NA	CASSSQGNPDTQYF	TGTGCCAGCAGCTCCCAGGGGAATCCAGATACGCAGTATTTT
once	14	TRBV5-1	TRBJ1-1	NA	CASSTETGNTEAFF	TGCGCCAGCAGCACCGAGACAGGGAACACTGAAGCTTTCTTT
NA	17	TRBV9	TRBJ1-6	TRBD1	CASSRTGISSYNSPLHF	TGTGCCAGCAGCCGGACAGGTATAAGCTCCTATAATTCACCCCTCCACTTT
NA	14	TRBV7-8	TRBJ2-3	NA	CASSLAQVSDTQYF	TGTGCCAGCAGCTTAGCGCAGGTTTCAGATACGCAGTATTTT
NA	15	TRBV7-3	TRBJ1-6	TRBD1	CASSLDRAPNSPLHF	TGTGCCAGCAGCCTCGACAGGGCACCCAATTCACCCCTCCACTTT
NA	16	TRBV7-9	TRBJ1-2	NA	CASSPALTAGKYGYTF	TGTGCCAGCAGCCCGGCGCTTACAGCAGGGAAATATGGCTACACCTTC
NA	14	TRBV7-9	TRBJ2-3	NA	CASSNPRVTDTQYF	TGTGCCAGCAGCAATCCCCGGGTAACAGATACGCAGTATTTT
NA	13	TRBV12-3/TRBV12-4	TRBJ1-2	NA	CASRSRLGGGYTF	TGTGCCAGCAGGTCCCGCCTCGGGGGTGGCTACACCTTC
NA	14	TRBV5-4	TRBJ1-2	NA	CASSSLTGGYGYTF	TGTGCCAGCAGCTCCCTGACAGGAGGCTATGGCTACACCTTC
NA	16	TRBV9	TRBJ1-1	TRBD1	CASSARTGMRDTEAFF	TGTGCCAGCAGCGCCCGGACAGGGATGAGGGACACTGAAGCTTTCTTT
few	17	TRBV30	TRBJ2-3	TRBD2	CAWSVIDSGKDLDTQYF	TGTGCCTGGAGTGTAATCGATAGCGGGAAAGATCTGGATACGCAGTATTTT
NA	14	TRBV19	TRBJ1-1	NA	CASSTQGMNTEAFF	TGTGCCAGTAGTACCCAGGGCATGAACACTGAAGCTTTCTTT
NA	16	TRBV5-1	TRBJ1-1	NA	CASSLGIQGRDTEAFF	TGCGCCAGCAGCTTGGGTATTCAGGGCCGGGACACTGAAGCTTTCTTT
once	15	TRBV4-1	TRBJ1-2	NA	CASSRPTGTNYGYTF	TGCGCCAGCAGCCGCCCAACAGGGACAAACTATGGCTACACCTTC
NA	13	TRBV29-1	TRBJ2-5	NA	CSVDTDLQETQYF	TGCAGCGTAGATACAGATTTACAAGAGACCCAGTACTTC
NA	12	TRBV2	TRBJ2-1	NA	CASSTEFAGQFF	TGTGCCAGCAGTACCGAATTTGCGGGGCAGTTCTTC
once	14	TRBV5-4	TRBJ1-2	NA	CASSLQGLSYGYTF	TGTGCCAGCAGCTTGCAGGGGTTGTCCTATGGCTACACCTTC
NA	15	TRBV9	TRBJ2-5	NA	CASSGSGGNGETQYF	TGTGCCAGCAGCGGGAGTGGGGGGAACGGGGAGACCCAGTACTTC
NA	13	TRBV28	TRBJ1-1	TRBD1	CASSGQGNTEAFF	TGTGCCAGCTCGGGACAGGGGAACACTGAAGCTTTCTTT